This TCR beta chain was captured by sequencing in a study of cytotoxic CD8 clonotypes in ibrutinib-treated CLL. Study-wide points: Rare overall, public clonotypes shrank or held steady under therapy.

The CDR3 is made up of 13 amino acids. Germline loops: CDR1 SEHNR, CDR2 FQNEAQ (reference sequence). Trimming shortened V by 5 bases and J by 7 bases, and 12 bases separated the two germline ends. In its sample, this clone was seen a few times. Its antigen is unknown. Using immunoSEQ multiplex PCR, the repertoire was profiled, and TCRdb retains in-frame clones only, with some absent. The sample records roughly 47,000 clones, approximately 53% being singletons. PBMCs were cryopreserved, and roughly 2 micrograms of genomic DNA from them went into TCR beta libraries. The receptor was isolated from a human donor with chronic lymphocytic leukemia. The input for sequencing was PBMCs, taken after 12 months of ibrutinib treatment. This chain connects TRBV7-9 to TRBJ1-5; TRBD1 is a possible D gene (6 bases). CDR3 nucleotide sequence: TGTGCCAGCAGCCTAGACGGGGGCCAGCCCCAGCATTTT. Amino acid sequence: CASSLDGGQPQHF.